These 20 T cell receptor beta chains originate from one sample sequenced in a study of T cells in pancreatic ductal adenocarcinoma. No neoadjuvant therapy was given to the selected pancreatic ductal adenocarcinoma patients before their surgery. The repertoire was sequenced with immunoSEQ multiplex PCR; TCRdb's copy has only in-frame clones and lacks some. The sample holds approximately 97,000 clones, roughly 96% seen once. Source material: PBMCs. These receptors were obtained from a human donor with pancreatic ductal adenocarcinoma.

The chain recombines TRBV10-1 with TRBJ2-5; 9 nucleotides align to TRBD2. Germline V gene lookup returns CDR1 WNHNN and CDR2 SYGVQD (reference sequence). The CDR3 totals 15 residues. With V trimmed by 3 bases and J by 5 bases, 7 bases remained unmatched. This CDR3 reads CASSDLSGGGETQYF. CDR3 sequence (DNA): TGCGCCAGCAGTGATCTTAGCGGGGGTGGCGAGACCCAGTACTTC.

The chain links TRBV10-2 to TRBJ2-1; TRBD2 matches 10 bases. Germline values: CDR1 WSHSY, CDR2 SAAADI. The CDR3 runs 15 residues. With 5 bases clipped from V and 2 bases from J, the junction kept 3 bases outside the gene matches. The CDR3 reads CASSRLAGTYNEQFF. In DNA, the CDR3 is TGCGCCAGCAGTAGACTAGCGGGCACCTACAATGAGCAGTTCTTC.

CDR3 nucleotide sequence: TGTGCCAGTAGTCCCGCCCCGGGACAGGGGTCGGGTCAGCCCCAGCATTTT. Translation gives CASSPAPGQGSGQPQHF. The chain recombines TRBV19 with TRBJ1-5, with TRBD1 matching over 10 bases. V lost 5 bases to trimming and J lost 6 bases; unmatched junction nucleotides: 13. In germline, CDR1 is LNHDA, CDR2 SQIVND (reference sequence). The CDR3 loop spans 17 amino acids.

The chain couples TRBV5-1 to TRBJ2-3; D remains ambiguous. Trimming removed 3 bases at V and 5 bases at J, with 10 bases between. Germline CDR1 and CDR2: SGHRS and YFSETQ. The CDR3 runs to 13 residues. For the CDR3, the DNA is TGCGCCAGCAGCTCAACTCCAGGAGATACGCAGTATTTT. It translates to CASSSTPGDTQYF.

V is TRBV11-2 and J is TRBJ2-7; 7 bases fit TRBD2. This CDR3 region has 17 residues. The V and J ends lost 1 base and 3 bases, in that order; junction bases with no gene match: 12. Germline CDR1 SGHAT, CDR2 FQNNGV. The CDR3 nucleotides are TGTGCCAGCAGCTTAGCCTTACCGGGACGGGGGGTCTACGAGCAGTACTTC. This codes for CASSLALPGRGVYEQYF.

This sequence joins TRBV27 and TRBJ2-7, with D possibly matching TRBD2 (6 bases). Germline loops: CDR1 MNHEY, CDR2 SMNVEV (reference sequence). With 5 bases removed from V and 1 base from J, the gap between germline ends came to 24 bases. CDR3 size: 18 residues. For the CDR3, the DNA is TGTGCCAGCAGTCGGTGGGTGGGGGTGGGAGGTCTATCCTACGAGCAGTACTTC. As protein: CASSRWVGVGGLSYEQYF.

The V and J genes are TRBV5-1 and TRBJ2-3, with TRBD2 matching over 11 bases. V shed 0 bases and J 3 bases; nucleotides not matched to a gene: 3. Germline V gene lookup returns CDR1 SGHRS and CDR2 YFSETQ. The CDR3 is 16 amino acids. The CDR3 loop reads CASSLAGLAVTDTQYF. DNA for the CDR3: TGCGCCAGCAGCTTGGCGGGACTAGCGGTTACAGATACGCAGTATTTT.

As to this clone: A read error may account for a junction end that differs from germline. CDR3 bases: TGTGCTAGCAGCTTAGGCACCTCCGGGTTTGATGAGCAGTTCTTC. The encoded protein is CASSLGTSGFDEQFF. The chain couples TRBV7-7 to TRBJ2-1; the D is unclear. Germline V gene lookup returns CDR1 SSHAT and CDR2 FNYEAQ (reference sequence). CDR3 length: 15 residues.

The J gene is TRBJ2-1, the V gene TRBV2, with D unclear. The CDR3 totals 13 residues. Trimming pared 0 bases from V and 10 bases from J, leaving 10 bases between. CDR1 and CDR2 (germline): SNHLY, FYNNEI. This CDR3 is CASSEAPAGEQFF. The CDR3 DNA reads as TGTGCCAGCAGTGAAGCCCCAGCAGGAGAGCAGTTCTTC.

The table lists this clone with a count of one. V and J are TRBV30 and TRBJ2-5; TRBD1 matches at 9 bases. CDR3 size: 15 residues. Trimming took 4 bases from V and 1 from J; bases not matched to a gene: 7. Germline V gene lookup returns CDR1 GTSNPN and CDR2 SVGIG (reference sequence). DNA of the CDR3: TGTGCCTGGACCCGGACAGGGGCATCCCAAGAGACCCAGTACTTC. As protein: CAWTRTGASQETQYF.

This sequence joins TRBV9 and TRBJ2-1; 7 bases fit TRBD1. From germline, CDR1 is SGDLS and CDR2 YYNGEE. CDR3 length: 15 residues. Trimming took 5 bases from V and 3 from J; bases not matched to a gene: 8. CDR3 in amino acids: CASSLTGTDYNEQFF. The DNA of the CDR3 is TGTGCCAGCAGTTTGACAGGGACGGACTACAATGAGCAGTTCTTC.

The V call is TRBV5-5, the J call TRBJ2-7; TRBD1 matches 7 bases. Per germline, CDR1 SGHKS and CDR2 YYEKEE (reference sequence). Trimming took 5 bases from V and 0 from J; bases not matched to a gene: 8. The CDR3 sequence is 15 residues long. Written as DNA, the CDR3 is TGTGCCAGCAGAAGTTATCGGGACAGCTCCTACGAGCAGTACTTC. It specifies CASRSYRDSSYEQYF.

The V gene is TRBV7-3, the J gene TRBJ2-2, with TRBD2 matching 12 bases. Germline V lookup: CDR1 SGHTA, CDR2 FQGTGA. CDR3 length equals 16 residues. The junction had 7 bases not matched to a gene; V was cut back by 5 bases and J by 6 bases. Here the CDR3 DNA reads TGTGCCAGCAGCCCCCGACTAGCGGGAGCGGCCGGGGAGCTGTTTTTT. Protein sequence: CASSPRLAGAAGELFF.

V usage is TRBV6-5 and J usage is TRBJ2-1; TRBD2 matches 16 bases. The CDR3 loop spans 15 amino acids. Trimming cost V 2 bases and J 10 bases; bases outside gene matches: 2. CDR1 MNHEY and CDR2 SVGAGI come from the germline V gene. Written as DNA, the CDR3 is TGTGCCAGCAGTTACGCGGGACTAGCGGGAGGGGAGCAGTTCTTC. This codes for CASSYAGLAGGEQFF.

The chain has TRBV28 and TRBJ2-5; D is perhaps TRBD2 (5 bases). Per germline, CDR1 MDHEN and CDR2 SYDVKM. The CDR3 runs to 13 residues. Trimming removed 6 bases at V and 1 base at J, with 9 bases between. In DNA, the CDR3 is TGTGCCAGCAGCCGACGGGGCCAAGAGACCCAGTACTTC. Translating it yields CASSRRGQETQYF. The whole variable domain, filled in from reference TRBV28 and TRBJ2-5, reads DVKVTQSSRYLVKRTGEKVFLECVQDMDHENMFWYRQDPGLGLRLIYFSYDVKMKEKGDIPEGYSVSREKKERFSLILESASTNQTSMYLCASSRRGQETQYFGPGTRLLVL.

The CDR3: CASSKFRDGTYEQYF. The CDR3 nucleotides are TGTGCCAGCAGTAAGTTCAGGGATGGGACCTACGAGCAGTACTTC. The V and J genes are TRBV6-5 and TRBJ2-7; D is possibly TRBD1 (5 bases). Germline-derived CDR1 and CDR2 are MNHEY and SVGAGI. Trimming pared 5 bases from V and 2 bases from J, leaving 16 bases between. This CDR3 spans 15 amino acids.

The gene calls are TRBV5-1 and TRBJ2-2; D possibly corresponds to TRBD2 (6 bases). V lost 4 bases to trimming and J lost 1 base, with 11 bases between them. The CDR3 extends over 15 amino acids. Germline V gene lookup returns CDR1 SGHRS and CDR2 YFSETQ. CDR3 DNA: TGCGCCAGCAGCGTCCCAGCGGGGAACACCGGGGAGCTGTTTTTT. As protein: CASSVPAGNTGELFF.

This chain connects TRBV7-2 to TRBJ2-3; TRBD2 matches at 11 bases. Germline V gives CDR1 SGHTA, CDR2 FQGNSA. After removal of 5 bases from V and 1 base from J, the junction contained 5 bases not matched to a gene. The CDR3 extends over 16 amino acids. CDR3 amino acids: CASSRSSGRGTDTQYF. CDR3 in DNA: TGTGCCAGCAGCCGAAGTAGCGGGAGGGGCACAGATACGCAGTATTTT.

The chain links TRBV28 to TRBJ1-2; TRBD1 matches at 7 bases. The length of the CDR3 is 13 residues. V shed 5 bases and J 3 bases; nucleotides not matched to a gene: 3. Germline CDR1 MDHEN, CDR2 SYDVKM. CDR3 nucleotides: TGTGCCAGCAGTCAGGGGGTGGACTATGGCTACACCTTC. Translating gives CASSQGVDYGYTF.

The chain carries TRBV29-1 and TRBJ2-5, with 9 bases lining up with TRBD2. This CDR3 is 15 amino acids long. Germline loops: CDR1 SQVTM, CDR2 ANQGSEA. The junction had 13 bases not matched to a gene; V was cut back by 7 bases and J by 4 bases. The CDR3 loop is CSAQTWGGGGETQYF. For the CDR3, the DNA is TGCAGCGCCCAGACCTGGGGCGGGGGGGGAGAGACCCAGTACTTC. Full variable domain (missing parts from reference TRBV29-1 and TRBJ2-5): SAVISQKPSRDICQRGTSLTIQCQVDSQVTMMFWYRQQPGQSLTLIATANQGSEATYESGFVIDKFPISRPNLTFSTLTVSNMSPEDSSIYLCSAQTWGGGGETQYFGPGTRLLVL.